This entry describes one T cell receptor (beta chain). This clone came up a few times. No antigen is known for it. An end of the junction does not agree with germline; a read error may underlie this. Its CDR3 holds 13 amino acids, cysteine through phenylalanine. Only the CDR3 DNA stays, 39 bases, in frame from base 1. Reading the germline V gene gives CDR1 KGHSH and CDR2 LQKENI. The data stem from a study of cytomegalovirus exposure and HLA in healthy donors (dated by TCRdb to the late 2010s). Broadly, across the study: In an earlier analysis of fewer than 750 of the donors, about 260 Gb of sequence data and roughly 100 million unique TCR beta sequences from approximately 180 million T cells were reported. Around 300 gigabases of sequencing data and some 85 million unique TCR sequences were included in an early release covering 550 to 800 HLA-typed donors. Among the roughly 400 genotyped donors, roughly 80% belonged to the genetic ancestry cluster associated with self-reported Caucasian donors. The study aimed to test whether cataloging public T cell receptors could reveal signatures of past pathogen exposure. The study used immunosequencing to profile the T cell repertoires of approximately 640 subjects and linked those repertoires to cytomegalovirus serostatus. Along with the roughly 670-subject first cohort, a separate validation cohort of over a hundred different subjects was used. The study combined high-throughput TCR immunosequencing, statistical association of individual TCRs with disease status, and machine learning to predict cytomegalovirus infection status. A later analysis re-examined previously published TCR beta repertoires from more than 650 donors and added high-resolution HLA genotyping to investigate patterns of TCR occurrence. In the later analysis, no new phenotypic data were used to find candidate immune exposures; instead, reliance was placed on TCR beta sequences and their occurrence across donors. An earlier analysis of some 600 of the donors applied high-throughput TCR beta sequencing to assess whether each TCR beta V gene segment acted as functional or pseudogenic. Donor age, sex, ethnicity and CMV serostatus were compiled alongside the repertoire data. In a later genetic analysis, genome-wide SNP genotypes for about 55% of the 666 donors were used, and that subset was treated as a discovery cohort. Every discovery cohort repertoire had been produced on one sequencing platform. Both class I and class II loci were covered by HLA typing, at four-digit resolution. Typing coverage varied by locus: roughly 629-640 donors for A, B, C, DRB1 and DQB1; more than 500 for DQA1; nearly 610 for DPA1; approximately 490 for DPB1. Because of strong linkage in the cohort, a handful of DR-DQ haplotypes were treated as single units for association and clustering. Across under 500 genotyped donors of the cohort, an average of about 240,000 unique TCR beta nucleotide sequences per donor were sequenced, and around 20% of those sequences were non-productive. Broader findings and caveats from the paper: A later genetic analysis reported fewer N-insertions in productive TCRs among donors in an Asian-associated ancestry cluster than the roughly 620-donor mean. The study gave a list of over 150 TCR beta chains associated with cytomegalovirus. It was suggested by the authors that the approach could potentially be generalized to other disease states and immunological phenotypes. Approximately 18 rarely observed V segments, including chromosome 9 orphons, were excluded from the earlier analysis of some 590 of the donors because counts were too low. In a later analysis, TCR association rates were found to vary across HLA loci, with the most associated TCRs seen for DRB1 alleles and the fewest for HLA-C alleles. In a later analysis, most CMV-associated TCR beta chains were found to appear HLA-restricted, with HLA associations seemingly driven largely by CMV exposure. Roughly uniform sequencing depth across donors was assumed in presence/absence analyses, although this assumption may not hold. A later analysis associated 15,000 to 20,000 TCR beta sequences with specific HLA alleles at a false discovery rate of 0.05. An association between a missense DCLRE1C variant and V-gene and J-gene trimming of TCR beta chains was found in a later genetic analysis and replicated in an independent cohort. Across donors, most TCR sequences were observed very rarely, whereas some public TCRs were present in many individuals. In this cohort, only TCR beta chains were sequenced, and detectable features were limited by the absence of alpha or paired-chain data. The classifier was reported to diagnose cytomegalovirus status with high specificity and sensitivity in both the original and validation cohorts. Linkage disequilibrium might explain the correlated functional status among segregating V segments, but an unknown experimental factor could not be ruled out. Because some donors lacked HLA typing at each locus, the association tests relied only on the typed subset. Some IMGT-functional V segments, including TRBV6-2 and TRBV6-3, could not be distinguished by the 87-base-pair reads and were therefore excluded. An earlier analysis of 587 of the donors showed that most TCR beta V segments appeared in productive rearrangements either about 87% or about 30% of the time, which broadly matched IMGT annotations. When HLA alleles, especially DR and DQ, strongly co-occurred, TCR associations were difficult to assign to individual alleles. According to a later analysis, parvovirus B19, influenza, CMV and Epstein-Barr virus appeared linked to several top co-occurrence clusters. In a later analysis, HLA-associated TCR beta chains showed more clonal expansion and lower generation probabilities than non-associated chains that were equally common. A further reported finding was that TCR beta sequences accurately predicted the HLA-A and HLA-B alleles for most subjects in the first cohort. CMV serostatus was the only immune exposure information available for the cohort. A cluster of highly shared sequence variants was judged likely to be a technical artifact of the sequencing pipeline. A few of the identified cytomegalovirus-associated TCR beta chains were confirmed in vitro to be specific for cytomegalovirus antigens.

The cohort consisted of 600 or so healthy bone marrow donors. Cohort members were all nominally healthy when sampled, although unrecorded immune exposures were likely present. The donor tested CMV seronegative, placing the donor among the 350 to 400 seronegative members of the cohort. A peripheral blood sample was provided by each donor, and peripheral blood mononuclear cells were used for TCR beta sequencing. Genomic DNA extraction from the blood cell samples was performed with the Qiagen DNeasy Blood Extraction Kit. The library relied on the immunoSEQ multiplex PCR assay. For the multiplex PCR, a mixture combining 60 forward primers for TCR Vbeta segments and 13 reverse primers for TCR Jbeta segments was used. The CDR3 region of rearranged TCR beta genes was amplified from genomic DNA by a multiplex PCR assay. The amplified TCR beta libraries were sequenced on the Illumina HiSeq System as 87-base-pair reads. The study's processing was this. In a later analysis, 77 million or so unique TCR beta chains were counted across the roughly 670 repertoires, and approximately 9.9 million of these chains were shared by at least two donors. Raw reads were error-corrected and collapsed into unique sequences with a nearest-neighbor algorithm that merged closely related sequences to remove PCR and sequencing errors. V, D and J gene segments were assigned by aligning CDR3 sequences to IMGT reference sequences. For a sequence to be retained, a match of at least six nucleotides was required to both a V gene segment and a J gene segment. A rearrangement counted as productive if the CDR3 had no stop codons and remained in frame with V and J, and every other rearrangement counted as non-productive. Following IMGT convention, CDR3 was defined as the stretch from the second conserved V-encoded cysteine to the conserved J-encoded phenylalanine. In an earlier analysis of 587 of the donors, sequences lacking an unambiguous match to a single V gene segment were excluded. In an earlier analysis of approximately 590 of the donors, a V segment was called functional when productive rearrangements were above 56.7%, and segregating when the standard deviation between donors exceeded 5%. A statistical classification framework was built for diagnosing cytomegalovirus status from the catalog of TCR beta chain sequences. V and J gene assignment, in a later analysis, came from comparing TCR nucleotide sequences with IMGT/GENE-DB human TR gene sequences. In a later analysis, CDR3 sequences and most-parsimonious VDJ recombination scenarios were assigned using the TCRdist pipeline. A later analysis defined each TCR beta chain by its CDR3 amino acid sequence plus V-gene family, and excluded reads lacking a unique V-gene family. To address suspected cross-contamination and a sequencing artifact, a later analysis removed 592 highly shared, low-generation-probability nucleotide sequences. A later analysis calculated a clonal expansion index for each public chain from normalized within-repertoire ranks of inferred template counts. In a later analysis, generation probabilities were computed using a VDJ recombination model fitted to out-of-frame rearrangements, and the results were checked against IGoR. In a later analysis, TCR-TCR, TCR-HLA and TCR-CMV co-occurrence was scored with hypergeometric tests, and a repertoire-size bias correction was applied to TCR pairs. A later analysis estimated false discovery rates by permuting HLA or CMV assignments 20 times. A later analysis grouped co-occurring TCRs with DBSCAN, adding TCRdist sequence similarity when clustering within HLA-allele-positive subsets. For co-occurrence clustering, repertoires with fewer than 30,000 or more than 120,000 public chains were excluded, along with five or six repertoires with anomalous nucleotide sharing. TCRdb provides this immuneACCESS table in a form limited to in-frame rearrangements. Some clones are lacking; in checked studies, under half of them reflect an unresolved V gene, and why the rest are absent is not known. Clone size and the V and J calls come from that table; the DNA yielded D and trimming. The sample has approximately 190,000 clones on record, over 70% of them singletons. Over 1% of the sample rests with the top ten.

The V and J genes are TRBV18 and TRBJ1-1; TRBD1 is perhaps the D gene, given 5 matching bases. The source is a man younger than 40 in good health and CMV-seronegative. The sequenced material came from PBMCs. The nucleotide sequence is TGTGCCAGCTCACCATCAGGGAACGCTGAAGCTTTCTTT. It codes for CASSPSGNAEAFF.